The clone carrying this TCR beta chain was detected ten times or more. In the original processing: Cell counts per sample came from amplifying reference gene primers. Sequenced by immunoSEQ multiplex PCR; TCRdb stores in-frame clones only, minus some. V and J calls and clone size come straight from that table; D and trimming were deduced from the DNA. The sample consists of 250,000 to 300,000 clones, approximately 91% of them appearing once. These data are taken from a study of blood T cell repertoires in COVID-19. Across the whole study: In each case, the material was cDNA or gDNA derived from T cells, B-cell-depleted T cells, or PBMCs.

This CDR3 contains 15 residues. V was shortened by 6 bases and J by 4 bases, with 15 bases between the two germline ends. CDR1 and CDR2 from the germline V gene are SGHTA and FQGNSA. Sequenced: PBMCs or T cells enriched from blood (not recorded which). The clonotype comes from a woman in her thirties or forties with acute COVID-19. The chain is built from TRBV7-2 and TRBJ2-2; D is undetermined. CDR3 region: CASSRPGDSTGELFF. For the CDR3, the DNA is TGTGCCAGCAGTCGACCTGGAGATTCCACCGGGGAGCTGTTTTTT.